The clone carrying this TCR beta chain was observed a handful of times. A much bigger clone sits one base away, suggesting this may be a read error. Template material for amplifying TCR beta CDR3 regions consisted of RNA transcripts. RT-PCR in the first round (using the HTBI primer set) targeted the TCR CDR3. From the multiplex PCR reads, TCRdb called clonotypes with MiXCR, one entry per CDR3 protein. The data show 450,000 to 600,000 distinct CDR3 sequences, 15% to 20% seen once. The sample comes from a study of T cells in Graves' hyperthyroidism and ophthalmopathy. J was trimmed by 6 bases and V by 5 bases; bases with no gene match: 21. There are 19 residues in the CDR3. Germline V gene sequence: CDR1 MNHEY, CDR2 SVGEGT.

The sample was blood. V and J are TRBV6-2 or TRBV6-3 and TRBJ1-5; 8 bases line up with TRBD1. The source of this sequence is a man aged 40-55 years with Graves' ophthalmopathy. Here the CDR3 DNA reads TGTGCCAGCAGTGCAAGATCTCCCGTGGGACAGGTACGCAGTCAGCCCCAGCATTTT. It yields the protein CASSARSPVGQVRSQPQHF.